This T cell receptor (beta chain) was sequenced in a study of identical twins. One entry per CDR3 protein, called by TCRdb with MiXCR from the 5' RACE reads. The sample includes approximately 220,000 distinct CDR3 sequences, approximately 8% seen only once; the top ten take about 5.8%. Study-wide results and caveats: Cross-sectional statistics, not tracking of the same donors, supported the conclusions.

This CDR3 region has 14 residues. Per the germline V gene, CDR1 is SEHNR and CDR2 is FQNEAQ (reference sequence). Trimming took off 1 base at V and 8 bases at J, with 12 bases between the two ends. A note on this clonotype: The antigen is unknown.

These same data were also listed under a study on yellow fever vaccine responses in identical twins.

Sequenced material: CD8+ T cells sorted from blood. The rearrangement joins TRBV7-9 to TRBJ2-1; D gene unclear. The TCR originated in a woman under 30 in good health. CDR3 amino acids: CASSLENREDEQFF. The CDR3 DNA reads TGTGCCAGCAGCTTAGAGAATCGCGAGGATGAGCAGTTCTTC.